The present T cell receptor beta chain was sequenced within a study of blood T cell repertoires in COVID-19. As concerns this clone: At one boundary the junction diverges from the germline segment, which might be a read error.

Donors were grouped by their self-reported clinical history. Recovery among Cohort 3 donors was established by two negative PCRs, clearance, or symptom resolution. This CDR3 contains 8 residues. Per the original methods: The authors estimated nucleated cell counts from reference gene primer amplification. Profiled with immunoSEQ multiplex PCR; TCRdb holds only in-frame clones, not every one. Clonal size and the V and J genes are those of that table, whereas D and trimming came from the DNA. The data show some 500,000 clones, 88% seen once. This chain links TRBV12-3 or TRBV12-4 with TRBJ2-1, with D tentatively TRBD1 (6 bases). The clonotype was recovered from a woman aged 40 to 50 who had recovered from COVID-19. The sample taken for sequencing was PBMCs or T cells enriched from blood (not recorded which). The CDR3: CARTHRVF. For the CDR3, the DNA is TGTGCCAGAACACACAGGGTCTTC.